This TCR beta chain is drawn from a study of graft-versus-host responses after intestinal transplantation. The method was immunoSEQ multiplex PCR; TCRdb's version includes in-frame clones alone and lacks a portion of them. The table has about 88,000 clones, around 93% seen once. For this clone: Its antigen is not known.

Unmatched junction bases numbered 5, after V lost 5 bases and J lost 0 bases. CDR1 and CDR2 (germline): SGHTA, FQGNSA. The CDR3 length is 15 residues. The sequenced sample was unstimulated CD4+ T cells sorted from spleen or lymph node cells, obtained before transplant. This clonotype was obtained from a human donor who was the organ donor for an intestinal transplant. This chain uses TRBV7-2 with TRBJ2-7; TRBD1 agrees at 9 bases. CDR3 coding DNA: TGTGCCAGCAGCGTACAGGGGGCAAACTCCTACGAGCAGTACTTC. Translating it yields CASSVQGANSYEQYF.